This T cell receptor beta chain emerged from a study of blood T cell repertoires in COVID-19. Background on the study: Acute and convalescent COVID-19 specimens originated in the United States, Italy and Spain.

Germline-derived CDR1 and CDR2 are SGDLS and YYNGEE. This CDR3 region has 15 residues. J gave up 4 bases and V 3 bases, and 9 bases lay outside the gene matches. Assay: immunoSEQ multiplex PCR; the TCRdb copy retains only in-frame clones and omits some. The sample has around 91,000 clones, approximately 79% seen once. The receptor was derived from a woman older than 75 with active or convalescent COVID-19. This rearrangement joins TRBV9 to TRBJ2-7; 8 bases match TRBD1. The material sequenced was peripheral blood. CDR3 sequence (DNA): TGTGCCAGCAGCGAGAGGCAGGGGGCGCGATACGAGCAGTACTTC. Protein product: CASSERQGARYEQYF.